This T cell receptor (beta chain) stems from a study of cytomegalovirus exposure and HLA in healthy donors. This clone has just a few counts. Its antigen remains unknown. General study findings and limits: A later analysis found common viral pathogens apparently linked to several of the most significant clusters.

PCR primers comprised 60 Vbeta and 13 Jbeta primers. The repertoire was sequenced with immunoSEQ multiplex PCR; TCRdb's copy has only in-frame clones and lacks some. The table records 110,000 or so clones, over 9.5% of them present only once. Sample: PBMCs. The TCR sequence derives from a man aged 40-55 years in good health and CMV-seropositive.

CDR3 in DNA: TGTGCCAGCGGGGACAGGGGAGAACCCCTCCACTTT. It is translated as CASGDRGEPLHF. This chain joins TRBV6-1 and TRBJ1-6, with TRBD1 identical over 10 bases. V shed 8 bases, J shed 12 bases, and the junction held 4 bases outside the gene matches. Germline assignment: CDR1 MNHNS and CDR2 SASEGT. CDR3 length: 12 residues.